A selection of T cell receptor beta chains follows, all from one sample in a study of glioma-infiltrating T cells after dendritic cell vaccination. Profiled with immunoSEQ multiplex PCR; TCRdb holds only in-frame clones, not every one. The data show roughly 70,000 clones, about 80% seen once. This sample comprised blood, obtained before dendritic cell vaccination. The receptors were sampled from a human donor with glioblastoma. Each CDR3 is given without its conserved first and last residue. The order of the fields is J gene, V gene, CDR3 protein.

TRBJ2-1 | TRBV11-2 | ASSLGQRPGGEQF
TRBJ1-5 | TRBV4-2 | ASSQEQQGVNQPQH
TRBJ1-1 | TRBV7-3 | ASSLMGEGEAF
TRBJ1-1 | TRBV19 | ASRPAGVAGEAF
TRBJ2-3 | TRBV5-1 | ASSLDTTSTDTQY
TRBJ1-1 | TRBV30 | AWSPIRGALKNTEAF
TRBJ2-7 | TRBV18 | ASSPETGGLEGYEQY
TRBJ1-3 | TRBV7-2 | ASTRDRGNTIY
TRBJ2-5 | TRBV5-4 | ASSTAGMQKTQY
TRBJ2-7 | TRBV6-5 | ASSLEQGYEQY
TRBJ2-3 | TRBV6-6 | ASSYWATDTQY
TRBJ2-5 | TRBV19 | ASSPGGETQY
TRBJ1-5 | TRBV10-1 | ASSDSNQPQH
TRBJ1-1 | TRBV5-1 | ASSLVSGYTEAF
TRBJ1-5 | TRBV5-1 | ASSPGLGNQPQH
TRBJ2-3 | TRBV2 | ASSSPGQGITDTQY
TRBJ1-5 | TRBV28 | ASSSGQNQPQH
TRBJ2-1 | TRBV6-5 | ASSYWGDEQF
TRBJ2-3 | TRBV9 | ASSGGTSGRVTDTQY
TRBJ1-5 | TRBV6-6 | ASSPIGTGYQPQH
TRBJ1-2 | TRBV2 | ASRGQGDYGYT
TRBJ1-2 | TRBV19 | ASSTAGQGVYGYT
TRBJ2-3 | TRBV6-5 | ASSFFSGTDTQY
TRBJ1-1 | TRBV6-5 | ASSLRGFMNTEAF
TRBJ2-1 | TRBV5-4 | ASRLGLAGVQGEQF
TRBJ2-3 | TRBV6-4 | ASSDSMGTGVSTQY
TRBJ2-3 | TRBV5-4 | ASSLSWAGGADTQY
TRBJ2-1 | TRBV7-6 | ASMPNVGGSYNEQF
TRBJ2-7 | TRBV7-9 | ASSLVVRPYEQY
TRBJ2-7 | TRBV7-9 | ASSPGLAVSSYEQY
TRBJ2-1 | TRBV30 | ASHLGASGSLDEQF
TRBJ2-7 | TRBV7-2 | ASSWMSLAGYEQY
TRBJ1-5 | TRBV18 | ASSPGEYGQPQH